This T cell receptor beta chain was captured in a study of lymphopenia after photon versus proton radiotherapy. Overall study findings and caveats: Relative stability marked proton patients; photon patients lost diversity and naive cells. Survival link was tested only in deceased patients; proton benefit remains a possibility.

This clone was counted a few times. Its antigen is undetermined. This table comes from immunoSEQ multiplex PCR, and its TCRdb copy is limited to in-frame clones, with some not included. The sample has approximately 65,000 clones, roughly 87% seen once. The length of the CDR3 is 17 residues. The germline V gene encodes CDR1 MGHDK and CDR2 SYGVNS. Germline trimming cut 6 bases from V and 3 bases from J; bases unmatched to any gene: 14. This clonotype was obtained from an elderly man with esophageal cancer. The sample here was peripheral blood, taken from a patient treated with proton-based radiotherapy. The chain links TRBV25-1 to TRBJ1-1, with 9 bases matching TRBD1. The CDR3 bases are TGTGCCAGCAGGGGGCCCGACAGGGGGTTCGGAGACACTGAAGCTTTCTTT. This encodes CASRGPDRGFGDTEAFF.